This T cell receptor (beta chain) was identified in a study of blood T cell repertoires in COVID-19. Study-wide context: The United States, Italy and Spain provided the acute and convalescent COVID-19 samples. In each case, the material was cDNA or gDNA derived from T cells, B-cell-depleted T cells, or PBMCs.

Trimming took 1 base from V and 7 from J, leaving 8 bases between them. Germline CDR1 reads SGHTA; CDR2 reads FQGNSA. The CDR3 is 13 amino acids. Original data processing: Researchers report that nucleated cell counts were estimated from reference gene primer amplification. Clones were read by immunoSEQ multiplex PCR, and TCRdb kept only the in-frame ones, dropping some. The D gene and trimming were derived from the DNA, and the V and J assignments and clone size from that table. The data contain about 250,000 clones, around 83% of them singletons. V is TRBV7-2 and J is TRBJ1-5, with D unresolved. Specimen: peripheral blood. The source of this sequence is a man in his forties or fifties with active or convalescent COVID-19. The CDR3 coding sequence is TGTGCCAGCAGCTTAGGCCGAGAGCAGCCCCAGCATTTT. It encodes CASSLGREQPQHF.